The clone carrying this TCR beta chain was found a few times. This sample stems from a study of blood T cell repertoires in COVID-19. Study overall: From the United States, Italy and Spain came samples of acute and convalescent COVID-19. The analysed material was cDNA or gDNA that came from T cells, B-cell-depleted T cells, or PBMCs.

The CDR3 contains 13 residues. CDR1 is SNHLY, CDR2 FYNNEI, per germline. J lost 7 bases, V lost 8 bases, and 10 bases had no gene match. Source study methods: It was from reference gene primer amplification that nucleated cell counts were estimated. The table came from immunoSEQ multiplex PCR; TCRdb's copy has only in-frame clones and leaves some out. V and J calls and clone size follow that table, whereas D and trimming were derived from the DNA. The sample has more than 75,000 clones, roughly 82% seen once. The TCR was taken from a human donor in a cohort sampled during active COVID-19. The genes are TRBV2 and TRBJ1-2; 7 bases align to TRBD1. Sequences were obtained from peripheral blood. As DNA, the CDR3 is TGTGCCAGCGTCGCTCCGCAGGGGGTTGGCTACACCTTC. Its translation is CASVAPQGVGYTF.